This entry lists 4 T cell receptor beta chains sequenced from one sample in a study of identical twins (dated by TCRdb to the mid-2010s). Library preparation used 5' RACE. Sequenced on an Illumina HiSeq 2000. TCRdb handled the public reads itself, with Q25 trimming in fastp and clone calling in MiXCR, and kept productive beta chains. Entries that share a CDR3 protein sequence are merged under the most common genes and DNA. This sample lists roughly 190,000 distinct CDR3 sequences; 15% to 20% were detected once. The ten largest clones capture 40% of the sample. These records were also assigned to another study, of T cells expressing NK-cell markers.

Material: CD8+ T cells sorted from blood. The receptors were sampled from a woman younger than 30 in good health.

This clonotype was detected a few times. The chain recombines TRBV6-1 with TRBJ1-6; D unclear. The length of the CDR3 is 15 residues. Trimming took off 8 bases at V and 12 bases at J, with 23 bases between the two ends. The V gene's germline CDR1 is MNHNS and CDR2 SASEGT. CDR3: CASSLSGGLGRPLHF. CDR3 nucleotides: TGTGCCAGCTCCCTGTCTGGAGGTCTGGGTCGACCCCTCCACTTT.

This clonotype was seen a few times. This chain connects TRBV12-3 or TRBV12-4 to TRBJ2-3; TRBD2 agrees at 8 bases. The CDR3 contains 14 residues. The junction had 4 bases not matched to a gene; V was cut back by 8 bases and J by 0 bases. The CDR3 DNA follows: TGTGCCAGCGGCAGCGGGGGTAGCACAGATACGCAGTATTTT. This translates into CASGSGGSTDTQYF.

The gene calls are TRBV7-2 and TRBJ2-5, with a weak D call TRBD2 (6 bases). CDR1 is SGHTA and CDR2 is FQGNSA in the germline V gene. Trimming removed 4 bases at V and 2 bases at J, with 20 bases between. The CDR3 has 17 residues. Written as DNA, the CDR3 is TGTGCCAGCAGCTCTCTCCCGGGACGGGAGAGGCAAGAGACCCAGTACTTC. It codes for CASSSLPGRERQETQYF.

There are many counts of this clonotype. The chain is built from TRBV12-3 or TRBV12-4 and TRBJ2-7; maybe TRBD2 (5 bases). V was pared by 1 base and J by 3 bases, with 7 bases between. CDR3 length equals 13 residues. The CDR3: CASSLVDYYEQYF. In nucleotides, the CDR3 is TGTGCCAGCAGTTTAGTCGACTACTACGAGCAGTACTTC.